This paragraph reports one TCR beta chain. The germline CDR1 and CDR2 sequences are MNHEY and SVGAGI. The germline V and J ends were trimmed by 0 bases and 1 base, with 9 bases remaining between them. This CDR3 region has 15 residues. This entry is derived from a study of T cell responses to AZD1222 COVID-19 vaccine. Data came from immunoSEQ multiplex PCR; TCRdb stores just in-frame clones and leaves some out. In the table there are 150,000 or so clones, 92% of which are singletons. The receptor was derived from an adult who received the AZD1222 COVID-19 vaccine. Specimen: peripheral blood, collected 28 days after the second AZD1222 dose. This chain connects TRBV6-5 to TRBJ1-1, with unresolved D. The CDR3 DNA reads as TGTGCCAGCAGTTACTCTGAGGGCGGGAACACTGAAGCTTTCTTT. It translates to CASSYSEGGNTEAFF.